The rows below give T cell receptor beta chains drawn from one sample of a study of shared clonotypes between healthy human individuals. Sequencing used immunoSEQ multiplex PCR; TCRdb keeps in-frame clones, though not all of them. Seen here are around 700,000 clones, over 65% observed once, and the top ten hold approximately 1.7%. The sample consisted of memory CD4+ T cells sorted from blood. These receptors came from a woman aged 25 to 39 in good health. The CDR3 runs from the conserved cysteine through the conserved F or W. A D gene is named only where the DNA matches it firmly. Expanded clones are given a class, and other clones once, few, many or no size at all.

j_gene	d_gene	abundance	v_gene	CDR3aa	CDR3nt
TRBJ2-5	TRBD2	-	TRBV19	CASSKLAGRKETQYF	TGTGCCAGTAGTAAACTAGCGGGGCGGAAAGAGACCCAGTACTTC
TRBJ2-7	TRBD2	-	TRBV10-2	CASRGLAGANEQYF	TGCGCCAGCAGGGGACTAGCGGGAGCTAACGAGCAGTACTTC
TRBJ2-5	TRBD1	-	TRBV4-1	CASRVTGEETQYF	TGCGCCAGCAGGGTTACAGGGGAAGAGACCCAGTACTTC
TRBJ1-3	-	-	TRBV18	CASSPQGQDSGNTIYF	TGTGCCAGCTCACCACAGGGCCAGGACTCTGGAAACACCATATATTTT
TRBJ2-1	TRBD2	-	TRBV11-3	CASSWGLAGVGEQFF	TGTGCCAGCAGCTGGGGACTAGCGGGAGTTGGTGAGCAGTTCTTC
TRBJ2-7	TRBD2	-	TRBV29-1	CSVELAGTYEQYF	TGCAGCGTTGAACTAGCGGGGACCTACGAGCAGTACTTC
TRBJ2-1	-	once	TRBV19	CASSREMAYNEQFF	TGTGCCAGTAGTAGAGAGATGGCCTACAATGAGCAGTTCTTC
TRBJ1-3	-	many	TRBV5-1	CASSLGTEGNTIYF	TGCGCCAGCAGCTTGGGGACAGAAGGAAACACCATATATTTT
TRBJ1-5	TRBD1	-	TRBV28	CASSPGGNNQPQHF	TGTGCCAGCAGTCCAGGGGGGAACAATCAGCCCCAGCATTTT
TRBJ1-1	-	many	TRBV6-6	CASRGPSEAFF	TGTGCCAGCAGGGGGCCTAGTGAAGCTTTCTTT
TRBJ2-3	-	few	TRBV29-1	CSVDKGTDTQYF	TGCAGCGTTGATAAGGGCACAGATACGCAGTATTTT
TRBJ1-2	TRBD1	-	TRBV2	CASSERDRGRNGYTF	TGTGCCAGCAGTGAAAGGGACAGGGGACGGAATGGCTACACCTTC
TRBJ1-2	-	-	TRBV27	CASSAYGPTRYGYTF	TGTGCCAGCAGCGCTTATGGACCCACCAGATATGGCTACACCTTC
TRBJ1-1	-	many	TRBV5-1	CASSSGTEGTEAFF	TGCGCCAGCAGCTCCGGGACGGAGGGAACTGAAGCTTTCTTT
TRBJ2-5	TRBD1	-	TRBV5-1	CASSSPTGVETQYF	TGCGCCAGCAGCTCACCGACAGGGGTGGAGACCCAGTACTTC
TRBJ2-3	-	-	TRBV6-1	CASSEGGLADTQYF	TGTGCCAGCAGTGAAGGGGGGTTGGCAGATACGCAGTATTTT
TRBJ1-1	-	few	TRBV28	CASRRARRMSTEAFF	TGTGCCAGCAGGAGGGCACGCCGAATGAGCACTGAAGCTTTCTTT
TRBJ2-2	-	-	TRBV6-4	CASSTGRSAGELFF	TGTGCCAGCAGTACGGGGCGCTCGGCCGGGGAGCTGTTTTTT
TRBJ2-1	-	-	TRBV19	CASSIGRDRQNEQFF	TGTGCCAGTAGTATTGGGCGGGACCGTCAAAATGAGCAGTTCTTC
TRBJ2-6	-	-	TRBV4-1	CASSQGHSSGANVLTF	TGCGCCAGCAGCCAAGGACACAGCTCTGGGGCCAACGTCCTGACTTTC
TRBJ1-1	-	-	TRBV19	CASSMAVGSGMNTEAFF	TGTGCCAGTAGTATGGCCGTGGGGTCAGGTATGAACACTGAAGCTTTCTTT
TRBJ2-5	-	-	TRBV7-2	CASSLTGGGTQYF	TGTGCCAGCAGCTTGACAGGCGGCGGGACCCAGTACTTC
TRBJ1-2	-	-	TRBV6-5	CASKTGGIDYGYTF	TGTGCCAGCAAGACGGGGGGGATAGACTATGGCTACACCTTC
TRBJ2-7	TRBD1	-	TRBV19	CASSKGAGRHEQYF	TGTGCCAGTAGTAAGGGGGCAGGACGGCACGAGCAGTACTTC
TRBJ2-6	TRBD1	-	TRBV14	CASSPGPGQGRVRLSGANVLTF	TGTGCCAGCAGCCCAGGGCCGGGACAGGGCAGGGTTCGACTATCTGGGGCCAACGTCCTGACTTTC
TRBJ2-1	-	-	TRBV2	CASKSGSTSNEQFF	TGTGCCAGCAAGAGTGGGTCCACGAGCAATGAGCAGTTCTTC
TRBJ2-6	TRBD2	-	TRBV5-1	CASSHAGTSGLQSSGANVLTF	TGCGCCAGCAGCCATGCCGGGACTAGCGGACTACAGAGCTCTGGGGCCAACGTCCTGACTTTC
TRBJ1-1	TRBD1	few	TRBV6-1	CASSEASPRDSPEAFF	TGTGCCAGCAGTGAAGCGTCCCCCCGGGACAGCCCTGAAGCTTTCTTT
TRBJ2-1	-	-	TRBV12-5	CASGLVIGGPENNEQFF	TGTGCTAGTGGTTTGGTAATTGGAGGGCCAGAGAACAATGAGCAGTTCTTC
TRBJ2-5	TRBD2	few	TRBV30	CARNSGRGEETQYF	TGTGCCCGGAATAGCGGGAGGGGGGAAGAGACCCAGTACTTC
TRBJ1-1	-	few	TRBV4-1	CASSRTRTEAFF	TGCGCCAGCAGCAGAACAAGGACTGAAGCTTTCTTT
TRBJ1-2	TRBD1	-	TRBV29-1	CSVSRDRGPEGYTF	TGCAGCGTATCAAGGGACAGGGGCCCTGAGGGCTACACCTTC
TRBJ2-5	TRBD1	-	TRBV2	CASRGTGGAETQYF	TGTGCCAGCAGGGGGACAGGGGGCGCGGAGACCCAGTACTTC
TRBJ2-7	-	-	TRBV7-2	CASSSGDLREYF	TGTGCCAGCAGCTCCGGGGACTTGAGGGAGTACTTC
TRBJ1-1	-	few	TRBV5-6	CASSPPQIKTEAFF	TGTGCCAGCAGCCCACCCCAGATTAAAACTGAAGCTTTCTTT
TRBJ1-3	-	-	TRBV2	CASSPGTDTIYF	TGTGCCAGCAGTCCAGGGACTGACACCATATATTTT
TRBJ2-1	-	-	TRBV7-3	CASSSYISNEQFF	TGTGCCAGCAGCTCCTATATAAGCAATGAGCAGTTCTTC
TRBJ1-1	-	-	TRBV5-1	CASSHGRTLTEAFF	TGCGCCAGCAGCCATGGACGCACGCTCACTGAAGCTTTCTTT